Detailed here is one T cell receptor beta chain. The sample originates from a study of blood T cell repertoires in COVID-19. Across the whole study: Sources were T cells, B-cell-depleted T cells, or PBMCs; the material itself was cDNA or gDNA.

Trimming took off 0 bases at V and 1 base at J, with 7 bases between the two ends. The germline V gene encodes CDR1 SGDLS and CDR2 YYNGEE. The CDR3 loop spans 14 amino acids. Per the original methods: Reference gene primer amplification in the assay estimated nucleated cell counts. Some clones are missing from TCRdb's copy, which holds only in-frame ones; the method was immunoSEQ multiplex PCR. Clonal size and the V and J genes are those of that table, whereas D and trimming came from the DNA. The repertoire includes fewer than 350,000 clones, 88% of them detected once, and around 2% sits in the top ten. Participants spanned ages roughly 18 to 90 years and resided in about two dozen US areas.

The chain recombines TRBV9 with TRBJ2-5; no clear D. The sequencing sample was made of PBMCs or T cells enriched from blood (not recorded which). This TCR derives from a woman aged 55-75 years in a cohort exposed to, infected with or recovered from COVID-19 (not recorded which). CDR3 amino acids: CASSVDISQETQYF. CDR3 bases: TGTGCCAGCAGCGTAGATATCAGCCAAGAGACCCAGTACTTC.